This record covers a single T cell receptor (beta chain). This record belongs to a study of T cell clonotyping in hematopoietic cell transplantation. Time point specified: recipient sample about 28 days before transplant, after cytoreduction. Sequencing used immunoSEQ multiplex PCR; TCRdb keeps in-frame clones, though not all of them. Of about 36,000 clones detected, approximately 95% appear once; the ten largest clones hold roughly 1.6%. The clonotype originates from a man aged 35-49 years with chronic myeloid leukemia. Some clones in this sample may be carry-over from other donors' samples. The sequences come from peripheral blood mononuclear cells, collected before stem cell transplant.

The CDR3 bases are TGTGCCAGCAGCTCGACAGGGGTACCTGGAAACACCATATATTTT. Amino acid sequence: CASSSTGVPGNTIYF. The chain employs TRBV9 and TRBJ1-3, with 8 bases that match TRBD1. V lost 4 bases and J lost 2; bases outside the gene matches: 5. The germline CDR1 and CDR2 sequences are SGDLS and YYNGEE. The CDR3 length is 15 residues.